This TCR beta chain was captured in a study of shared clonotypes between healthy human individuals. Regarding the study as a whole: On the whole, naive subsets had larger estimated richness than memory subsets had.

Concerning this clone: Its antigen is still unknown.

Only in-frame clones appear in the TCRdb table, and some are missing; sequencing was by immunoSEQ multiplex PCR. The sample has 1,400,000 or so clones; approximately 98.5% are singletons. This clonotype was obtained from a man aged 25 to 40 in good health. Sequencing was done on a sample of naive CD4+ T cells sorted from blood. The subset: CD45RA+ positively selected.

The CDR3 DNA is TGTGCCAGCAGAAGGGCGGGAGGGTCCACAGATACGCAGTATTTT. It encodes CASRRAGGSTDTQYF. The rearrangement uses TRBV9 and TRBJ2-3, with 9 bases fitting TRBD2. The CDR3 covers 15 residues. Germline CDR1 reads SGDLS; CDR2 reads YYNGEE. Losses at the gene ends were 5 bases for V and 2 bases for J; bases not matched to a gene: 6.